These 19 T cell receptor beta chains were all obtained from the same sample, sequenced in a study of read filtering for tumor transcriptome and immune sequencing. This library used about 360 ng RNA and molecular barcoded adaptors spanning alpha/delta and beta/gamma chains. Each CDR3 protein is one row after TCRdb ran MiXCR on the reads. The sample records 30,000 to 45,000 distinct CDR3 sequences, approximately 15% being singletons. Material: a population of CD138-negative cells sorted from bone marrow. The source is a donor at least 40 years old with multiple myeloma.

In its sample, this clonotype was seen once. A far larger clone is one nucleotide away, so this likely arose from a read error. This rearrangement joins TRBV6-5 to TRBJ2-5; D call uncertain. The CDR3 contains 14 residues. Trimming left V 2 bases short and J 3 bases short, with 10 bases between. CDR1 is MNHEY, CDR2 SVGAGI, per germline. CDR3 residues: CASSYNLGKETQYF. Here the CDR3 DNA reads TGTGCCAGCAGTTACAATTTGGGGAAAGAGACCCAGTACTTC.

Ten or more counts support this clonotype. CDR3 sequence (DNA): TGTGCCAGCAGCCAAGTGGCAAGGGGTCAAGAGACCCAGTACTTC. Its translation is CASSQVARGQETQYF. V usage is TRBV3-1 and J usage is TRBJ2-5; weak D call: TRBD1 (5 bases). The V end was cut by 1 base, the J end by 2 bases, with 11 bases between. Germline V lookup: CDR1 LGHDT, CDR2 YNNKEL (reference sequence). This CDR3 comprises 15 residues.

V is TRBV6-6 and J is TRBJ2-7, with 7 positions matching TRBD1. This CDR3 comprises 13 residues. Per germline, CDR1 MNHNY and CDR2 SVGAGI (reference sequence). J lost 2 bases, V lost 4 bases, and 2 bases had no gene match. This CDR3 is CASSSGQPYEQYF. The CDR3 DNA reads as TGTGCCAGCAGTTCGGGACAGCCCTACGAGCAGTACTTC.

This clonotype has a count of ten or more. The genes are TRBV4-2 and TRBJ1-2; weak D call: TRBD1 (6 bases). CDR1 is LGHNA and CDR2 is YNFKEQ in the germline V gene. The V end lost 2 bases, the J end lost 8 bases, and 15 bases lay between the germline ends. The CDR3 runs to 14 residues. The DNA of the CDR3 is TGTGCCAGCAGCCAATCGACAGGCTCCGGCGGCTACACCTTC. It specifies CASSQSTGSGGYTF.

This clonotype was observed at least ten times. The chain recombines TRBV11-2 with TRBJ2-1, with a tentative D call TRBD2 (6 bases). CDR1 SGHAT and CDR2 FQNNGV come from the germline V gene. V lost 1 base, J lost 2 bases, and 12 bases lay in between. CDR3 size: 16 residues. The CDR3 region is CASSLGAREAYNEQFF. For the CDR3, the DNA is TGTGCCAGCAGCTTAGGGGCGAGGGAGGCCTACAATGAGCAGTTCTTC.

This clonotype occurred many times. The chain combines TRBV20-1 with TRBJ2-7; the match to TRBD2 covers 11 bases. J lost 6 bases, V lost 3 bases, and 4 bases had no gene match. The CDR3 consists of 13 residues. The V gene's germline CDR1 is DFQATT and CDR2 SNEGSKA (reference sequence). CDR3 nucleotide sequence: TGCAGTGCTAGGCTAGCGGGAGGAGCCGAGCAGTACTTC. Translation: CSARLAGGAEQYF.

This clonotype came up many times. V gene TRBV7-9 combines with J gene TRBJ2-7, with unresolved D. Germline loops: CDR1 SEHNR, CDR2 FQNEAQ (reference sequence). The CDR3 is 14 residues long. V shed 6 bases and J shed 3 bases, with 15 bases lying between them. This CDR3 reads CASSWALGDYEQYF. CDR3 nucleotides: TGTGCCAGCAGTTGGGCCTTAGGAGACTACGAGCAGTACTTC.

The chain employs TRBV20-1 and TRBJ2-1, with 11 nucleotides matching TRBD2. Germline CDR1 and CDR2: DFQATT and SNEGSKA (reference sequence). Germline trimming cut 3 bases from V and 7 bases from J; bases unmatched to any gene: 2. This CDR3 is built from 13 residues. CDR3 protein: CSASGTSGNEQFF. CDR3 bases: TGCAGTGCTAGCGGGACTAGCGGAAATGAGCAGTTCTTC.

In this sample, this clonotype turned up many times. The CDR3 DNA sequence: TGCGCCACCCGCGCGGGGGCTGGGGTGAACACTGAAGCTTTCTTT. The encoded protein is CATRAGAGVNTEAFF. V usage is TRBV5-1 and J usage is TRBJ1-1; a weak D match, TRBD1 (6 bases). Trimming took 9 bases from V and 0 from J, leaving 18 bases between them. The germline CDR1 and CDR2 sequences are SGHRS and YFSETQ. CDR3 length equals 15 residues.

Ten or more counts support this clonotype. The rearrangement joins TRBV7-9 to TRBJ2-1; TRBD2 matches 8 bases. V lost 2 bases, J lost 2 bases, and 8 bases stayed unmatched. Germline V lookup: CDR1 SEHNR, CDR2 FQNEAQ (reference sequence). The CDR3 has 17 amino acids. The CDR3 DNA reads TGTGCCAGCAGCTTAACGGGACGGGGGGGGACCTACAATGAGCAGTTCTTC. This codes for CASSLTGRGGTYNEQFF.

This clonotype was seen ten or more times. The V and J genes are TRBV28 and TRBJ2-1; 7 bases are a match to TRBD2. The CDR3 sequence is 15 residues long. Germline loops: CDR1 MDHEN, CDR2 SYDVKM. Germline trimming cut 3 bases from V and 9 bases from J; bases unmatched to any gene: 11. CDR3 protein: CASSFLAGEWGEQFF. The CDR3 bases are TGTGCCAGCAGTTTTCTGGCGGGAGAATGGGGTGAGCAGTTCTTC. Full variable domain (rest looked up from reference TRBV28 and TRBJ2-1): DVKVTQSSRYLVKRTGEKVFLECVQDMDHENMFWYRQDPGLGLRLIYFSYDVKMKEKGDIPEGYSVSREKKERFSLILESASTNQTSMYLCASSFLAGEWGEQFFGPGTRLTVL.

A few counts support this clonotype. A single base separates this from a much larger clone, so it may be a read error. Here the CDR3 DNA reads TGCAGTGCGACGATCAGCTCCCACGAGCAGTACTTC. Its translation is CSATISSHEQYF. This chain connects TRBV20-1 to TRBJ2-7; no clear D gene. The CDR3 extends over 12 amino acids. CDR1 is DFQATT, CDR2 SNEGSKA, per germline (reference sequence).

Concerning this clonotype: A much larger clone differs by one base, so this may be a read error. DNA of the CDR3: TGTGCCAGAAGCTCAGGCAGACTCACAGATACGCAGTATTTT. Protein sequence: CARSSGRLTDTQYF. The V gene is TRBV11-2, the J gene TRBJ2-3; no clear D gene. CDR3 length equals 14 residues. CDR1 is SGHAT, CDR2 FQNNGV, per germline. The full variable domain, in which reference TRBV11-2 and TRBJ2-3 provide the parts outside the CDR3, is EAGVAQSPRYKIIEKRQSVAFWCNPISGHATLYWYQQILGQGPKLLIQFQNNGVVDDSQLPKDRFSAERLKGVDSTLKIQPAKLEDSAVYLCARSSGRLTDTQYFGPGTRLTVL.

As concerns this clonotype: A far larger clone is off by one base, so a read error is likely. The J gene is TRBJ2-1, the V gene TRBV29-1, with 7 bases that match TRBD2. Germline V gives CDR1 SQVTM, CDR2 ANQGSEA. This CDR3 is built from 13 residues. V lost 1 base, J lost 10 bases, and 7 bases stayed unmatched. The CDR3 nucleotides read TGCAGCGTTGAAGGGGAGGGATCCTACGAGCAGTTCTTC. Its translation: CSVEGEGSYEQFF.

This clonotype appeared many times. This chain links TRBV20-1 with TRBJ2-1; 12 bases match TRBD2. There are 13 residues in the CDR3. Per germline, CDR1 DFQATT and CDR2 SNEGSKA (reference sequence). Losses at the gene ends were 4 bases for V and 9 bases for J; bases not matched to a gene: 4. CDR3: CSATGTSGPEQFF. The CDR3 nucleotides read TGCAGTGCTACCGGGACTAGCGGGCCTGAGCAGTTCTTC.

This clonotype was recorded many times. This chain joins TRBV13 and TRBJ2-5, with 10 bases identical to TRBD1. The CDR3 runs 17 residues. Germline CDR1 PRHDT, CDR2 FYEKMQ (reference sequence). V shed 2 bases and J 4 bases; nucleotides not matched to a gene: 10. CDR3 DNA: TGTGCCAGCAGCTTACTATTCGGGACAGGGGATGGAGAGACCCAGTACTTC. Amino acids: CASSLLFGTGDGETQYF.

This clonotype was recorded a few times. A much more abundant neighbour one base away suggests this may be a read error. The rearrangement joins TRBV20-1 to TRBJ2-1, with TRBD1 identical over 7 bases. The germline V gene has CDR1 DFQATT and CDR2 SNEGSKA (reference sequence). This CDR3 is 14 amino acids long. The DNA for the CDR3 is TGCAGTGCTCAACTGCCCCAGGGGGACAATGGGCAGTTCTTC. Its translation: CSAQLPQGDNGQFF.

This clonotype appeared many times. The chain uses TRBV6-2 or TRBV6-3 and TRBJ2-7; weak D call: TRBD1 (6 bases). The CDR3 consists of 15 residues. V lost 4 bases to trimming and J lost 1 base, with 14 bases between them. CDR1 and CDR2 from the germline V gene are MNHEY and SVGEGT. The DNA for the CDR3 is TGTGCCAGCAGTTGGGAAGCCAGGGGATCCTACGAGCAGTACTTC. It specifies CASSWEARGSYEQYF.

This clonotype was detected a few times. The V and J genes are TRBV11-2 and TRBJ2-1, with a tentative D call TRBD2 (6 bases). The CDR3 has 13 residues. Germline CDR1 is SGHAT and CDR2 is FQNNGV. Between the trimmed V and J ends, which lost 3 bases and 7 bases, there was a span of 10 bases. The CDR3 sequence is CASSFSGVNEQFF. The CDR3 DNA follows: TGTGCCAGCAGCTTTTCGGGAGTGAATGAGCAGTTCTTC.